One sample yielded the 29 T cell receptor beta chains listed below, sequenced in a study of T cells in Graves' hyperthyroidism and ophthalmopathy. Using RNA transcripts as the source, TCR beta CDR3 regions were amplified. The HTBI set primed first-round TCR CDR3 RT-PCR. TCRdb recomputed calls from the multiplex PCR reads with MiXCR, one row per CDR3 protein. The sample has about 600,000 distinct CDR3 sequences; over 12% are singletons. The sequenced material came from blood. These receptors came from a young woman with Graves' ophthalmopathy.

This clonotype occurred many times. The chain combines TRBV28 with TRBJ1-1; no definite D call. This CDR3 is built from 12 residues. Germline CDR1 MDHEN, CDR2 SYDVKM. V gave up 7 bases and J gave up 7 bases, with 13 bases separating them. The CDR3 loop is CASTPPGSEAFF. CDR3 nucleotides: TGTGCCAGCACCCCTCCCGGCAGTGAAGCTTTCTTT. Combining the CDR3 with reference TRBV28 and TRBJ1-1 gives the whole variable domain DVKVTQSSRYLVKRTGEKVFLECVQDMDHENMFWYRQDPGLGLRLIYFSYDVKMKEKGDIPEGYSVSREKKERFSLILESASTNQTSMYLCASTPPGSEAFFGQGTRLTVV.

This clonotype appeared many times. The genes are TRBV10-3 and TRBJ2-7; D may be TRBD2 (7 bases). The germline V and J ends were trimmed by 1 base and 7 bases, with 23 bases remaining between them. There are 17 residues in the CDR3. The germline gives CDR1 ENHRY, CDR2 SYGVKD. In DNA, the CDR3 is TGTGCCATCAGTGAGTTCCCCTCGCCGAGGGGGGGAAGGGAGCAGTACTTC. Encoded protein: CAISEFPSPRGGREQYF.

On this clonotype itself: Given a much more abundant clone one base away, this may be a read error. V usage is TRBV20-1 and J usage is TRBJ2-5; the D gene is possibly TRBD2 (5 bases). Germline values: CDR1 DFQATT, CDR2 SNEGSKA (reference sequence). V lost 3 bases and J lost 9, with 8 bases in between. This CDR3 has 10 amino acids. CDR3 in DNA: TGCAGTGCTAGCAAGAGGGCCCAGTACTTC. This gives the protein CSASKRAQYF.

V usage is TRBV4-1 and J usage is TRBJ2-2, with 11 bases fitting TRBD1. Per the germline V gene, CDR1 is MGHRA and CDR2 is YSYEKL. This CDR3 is built from 17 residues. The junction had 13 bases not matched to a gene; V was cut back by 5 bases and J by 8 bases. CDR3 sequence reads: CASSTSLGTGGLGELFF. CDR3 nucleotide sequence: TGCGCCAGCAGCACCTCGCTTGGGACAGGGGGGTTGGGGGAGCTGTTTTTT.

The V call is TRBV28, the J call TRBJ2-7; 11 nucleotides match TRBD2. CDR3 size: 16 residues. CDR1 is MDHEN, CDR2 SYDVKM, per germline. V trimming: 1 base; J trimming: 3 bases; junction bases outside the gene matches: 5. The CDR3 DNA is TGTGCCAGCAGTTTATTAAAACTAGCGGGAGACTACGAGCAGTACTTC. Protein product: CASSLLKLAGDYEQYF.

This clonotype has more than one count but fewer than ten. The V and J genes are TRBV6-2 or TRBV6-3 and TRBJ2-3; 13 bases map to TRBD2. In germline, CDR1 is MNHEY, CDR2 SVGEGT. This CDR3 contains 18 residues. V shed 0 bases and J 3 bases; nucleotides not matched to a gene: 6. The CDR3 nucleotides read TGTGCCAGCAGTTACTCGAATGGACTAGCGGGAGAAACAGATACGCAGTATTTT. It translates to CASSYSNGLAGETDTQYF.

The chain combines TRBV18 with TRBJ1-2; possibly TRBD1 for D (5 bases). V lost 4 bases to trimming and J lost 0 bases, with 9 bases between them. Germline V gene data show CDR1 as KGHSH and CDR2 as LQKENI. The CDR3 loop spans 14 amino acids. This CDR3 reads CASSLQGANYGYTF. As DNA, the CDR3 is TGTGCCAGCTCACTTCAGGGAGCTAACTATGGCTACACCTTC.

This clonotype was counted only a few times. This rearrangement joins TRBV6-1 to TRBJ2-7, with 16 bases identical to TRBD2. The junction had 6 bases not matched to a gene; V was cut back by 5 bases and J by 2 bases. The length of the CDR3 is 17 residues. Per germline, CDR1 MNHNS and CDR2 SASEGT. CDR3 protein: CASSPGLAGGWAYEQYF. CDR3 nucleotide sequence: TGTGCCAGCAGTCCGGGACTAGCGGGAGGGTGGGCCTACGAGCAGTACTTC.

This clonotype was seen many times. The V gene is TRBV7-2, the J gene TRBJ2-7; TRBD2 aligns across 8 bases. Germline V CDR1 and CDR2: SGHTA, FQGNSA. V lost 2 bases to trimming and J lost 2 bases; unmatched junction nucleotides: 2. This CDR3 contains 14 residues. The CDR3 DNA sequence: TGTGCCAGCAGCTTAAGCGGGAGTCCCTACGAGCAGTACTTC. It is translated as CASSLSGSPYEQYF.

As concerns this clonotype: A much larger clone differs from this one at a single base, so this may be a read error. The chain is built from TRBV18 and TRBJ2-7; 11 bases are shared with TRBD1. The CDR3 has 15 residues. CDR1 and CDR2 from the germline V gene are KGHSH and LQKENI. In nucleotides, the CDR3 is TGTGTCAGCTCACCCAGAGGACAGGGGGCCATCGAGCAGTACTTC. Translating gives CVSSPRGQGAIEQYF.

The table lists this clonotype with many counts. The V call is TRBV29-1, the J call TRBJ2-7; 10 bases match TRBD1. The CDR3 loop spans 14 amino acids. Losses at the gene ends were 3 bases for V and 6 bases for J; bases not matched to a gene: 8. Germline CDR1 SQVTM, CDR2 ANQGSEA. CDR3 bases: TGCAGCGTTGAGATAGGGACAGGGGTCCGCGAGCAGTACTTC. Its translation: CSVEIGTGVREQYF.

This clonotype was found many times. CDR3: CASSPHDGMNTEAFF. The CDR3 DNA is TGTGCCAGCAGCCCTCACGACGGCATGAACACTGAAGCTTTCTTT. The chain uses TRBV6-1 and TRBJ1-1; D gene uncertain. V was pared by 6 bases and J by 0 bases, with 14 bases between. This CDR3 spans 15 amino acids. Germline lookup yields CDR1 MNHNS and CDR2 SASEGT.

The CDR3 spells CASSLANRGSEQYF. The CDR3 DNA is TGTGCCAGCAGCTTGGCTAACAGGGGTAGCGAGCAGTACTTC. The chain links TRBV5-6 to TRBJ2-7; 7 bases match TRBD1. The CDR3 totals 14 residues. The V gene end was trimmed by 0 bases and the J gene end by 6 bases; junction bases not matched to a gene: 6. CDR1 is SGHDT and CDR2 is YYEEEE in the germline V gene. The variable domain in full, completed from reference TRBV5-6 and TRBJ2-7, reads DAGVTQSPTHLIKTRGQQVTLRCSPKSGHDTVSWYQQALGQGPQFIFQYYEEEERQRGNFPDRFSGHQFPNYSSELNVNALLLGDSALYLCASSLANRGSEQYFGPGTRLTVT.

This clonotype came up many times. V is TRBV6-1 and J is TRBJ2-1; D is possibly TRBD1 or TRBD2 (5 bases each). Deletions cut 5 bases from V and 1 base from J, with 15 bases between. Germline values: CDR1 MNHNS, CDR2 SASEGT. The CDR3 loop spans 16 amino acids. The CDR3 coding sequence is TGTGCCAGCAGTCCGGATTCGGGGCGGTCCTACAATGAGCAGTTCTTC. Its translation: CASSPDSGRSYNEQFF.

In this sample, this clonotype turned up many times. The chain carries TRBV7-8 and TRBJ2-7, with TRBD1 as a possible D gene (6 bases). Germline CDR1 SGHVS, CDR2 FQNEAQ. The CDR3 covers 14 residues. The V end was cut by 7 bases, the J end by 5 bases, with 18 bases between. CDR3 nucleotides: TGTGCCAGCACCCTCGGGGACACGTGGCACGAGCAGTACTTC. It specifies CASTLGDTWHEQYF.

This clonotype was found a few times. A read error may explain this, as a much larger clone is one base away. The chain combines TRBV7-2 with TRBJ2-1; TRBD2 matches at 11 bases. Trimming took 7 bases from V and 4 from J; bases not matched to a gene: 9. This CDR3 spans 16 amino acids. CDR1 is SGHTA, CDR2 FQGNSA, per germline. The CDR3 loop is CASNKPGLAAYNEQFF. CDR3 sequence (DNA): TGTGCCAGCAACAAACCGGGACTAGCGGCATACAATGAGCAGTTCTTC.

This clonotype was found many times. The genes are TRBV20-1 and TRBJ2-3, with TRBD2 matching 11 bases. Germline CDR1 reads DFQATT; CDR2 reads SNEGSKA (reference sequence). The V and J ends lost 5 bases and 1 base, in that order; junction bases with no gene match: 5. The CDR3 runs 15 residues. CDR3 amino acids: CSAGTSGARTDTQYF. CDR3 DNA: TGCAGTGCTGGGACTAGCGGAGCCCGCACAGATACGCAGTATTTT.

This clonotype was counted many times. The rearrangement joins TRBV4-1 to TRBJ2-1; D gene unclear. Trimming left V 4 bases short and J 4 bases short, with 17 bases between. CDR1 is MGHRA and CDR2 is YSYEKL in the germline V gene. The CDR3 length is 16 residues. The CDR3 sequence: CASSPSDSAIYNEQFF. CDR3 DNA: TGCGCCAGCAGCCCAAGTGACTCAGCGATTTACAATGAGCAGTTCTTC.

This clonotype was seen many times. This rearrangement joins TRBV11-3 to TRBJ1-1; 8 bases map to TRBD1. The CDR3 is 13 amino acids. Germline CDR1 is SGHNT and CDR2 is YENEEA. The ends lost 2 bases at V and 7 bases at J; junction bases unmatched: 3. The CDR3 sequence is CASSLIDRGEAFF. The CDR3 coding sequence is TGTGCCAGCAGCTTAATTGACAGGGGTGAAGCTTTCTTT.

This clonotype was found many times. V and J are TRBV3-1 and TRBJ1-1, with D perhaps TRBD1 (5 bases). CDR3 length: 14 residues. Germline lookup yields CDR1 LGHDT and CDR2 YNNKEL (reference sequence). V gave up 1 base and J gave up 5 bases, with 11 bases separating them. CDR3 in DNA: TGTGCCAGCAGCCAAGGATACGGGGGAACTGAAGCTTTCTTT. It encodes CASSQGYGGTEAFF.

CDR3 coding DNA: TGCGCCAGCAGCTTGGACCGAGGTACTGGAAACACCATATATTTT. The encoded protein is CASSLDRGTGNTIYF. V and J are TRBV5-1 and TRBJ1-3, with D unclear. V was shortened by 0 bases and J by 2 bases, with 9 bases between the two germline ends. Germline CDR1 SGHRS, CDR2 YFSETQ. This CDR3 has 15 amino acids.

The table lists this clonotype with many counts. The chain has TRBV7-6 and TRBJ2-2; perhaps D is TRBD1 or TRBD2 (5 bases each). Germline CDR1 and CDR2: SGHVS and FNYEAQ. This CDR3 comprises 17 residues. Trimming cost V 2 bases and J 5 bases, with 18 bases left between them. DNA for the CDR3: TGTGCCAGCAGCTTAAGGCCCCGTATGGGGACGACCGGGGAGCTGTTTTTT. Its translation is CASSLRPRMGTTGELFF.

The chain recombines TRBV7-8 with TRBJ1-1; D is undetermined. CDR3 length: 15 residues. V was pared by 4 bases and J by 8 bases, with 20 bases between. The germline CDR1 and CDR2 sequences are SGHVS and FQNEAQ. CDR3 nucleotide sequence: TGTGCCAGCAGCTCAACAAGAGGATTGGGGTCGGAAGCTTTCTTT. Translating gives CASSSTRGLGSEAFF.

This clonotype was detected many times. The V call is TRBV7-3, the J call TRBJ2-5, with a possible D match to TRBD2 (5 bases). This CDR3 spans 15 amino acids. Looked up from germline, CDR1 is SGHTA and CDR2 is FQGTGA. V lost 2 bases and J 1 base, leaving 11 bases between the germline ends. CDR3 sequence: CASSLWSGPQETQYF. The DNA for the CDR3 is TGTGCCAGCAGCTTATGGAGCGGACCCCAAGAGACCCAGTACTTC.

The table lists this clonotype with many counts. The chain employs TRBV7-3 and TRBJ2-5; D might be TRBD1 (5 bases). The CDR3 has 13 residues. CDR1 is SGHTA and CDR2 is FQGTGA in the germline V gene. Trimming pared 2 bases from V and 3 bases from J, leaving 7 bases between. In DNA form, the CDR3 reads TGTGCCAGCAGCTTAGAAGGGGAAGAGACCCAGTACTTC. This encodes CASSLEGEETQYF. The whole variable domain, remainder taken from reference TRBV7-3 and TRBJ2-5, is GAGVSQTPSNKVTEKGKYVELRCDPISGHTALYWYRQSLGQGPEFLIYFQGTGAADDSGLPNDRFFAVRPEGSVSTLKIQRTERGDSAVYLCASSLEGEETQYFGPGTRLLVL.

V usage is TRBV5-1 and J usage is TRBJ2-1; D gene unclear. The length of the CDR3 is 17 residues. Deletions cut 0 bases from V and 2 bases from J, with 15 bases between. CDR1 is SGHRS and CDR2 is YFSETQ in the germline V gene. The DNA of the CDR3 is TGCGCCAGCAGCTTGGCCGCCGGGCCGAATGCCTACAATGAGCAGTTCTTC. It translates to CASSLAAGPNAYNEQFF.

As concerns this clonotype: A read error may explain this, as a much larger clone is one base away. The CDR3 nucleotides are TGTGCCATCAGTTCCCCGTCAGGGAACAATGAAAAACTGTTTTTT. Amino acids: CAISSPSGNNEKLFF. The chain recombines TRBV10-3 with TRBJ1-4; TRBD1 is a possible D gene (5 bases). The CDR3 is made up of 15 amino acids. Germline V gives CDR1 ENHRY, CDR2 SYGVKD. V lost 5 bases, J lost 5 bases, and 15 bases lay in between.

A note on this clonotype: A much larger clone sits a single nucleotide away, making a read error possible. CDR3 loop: CVSSLLSTPNYGYTF. The CDR3 DNA sequence: TGTGTCAGCAGTTTATTGTCGACACCAAACTATGGCTACACCTTC. The V and J genes are TRBV12-3 or TRBV12-4 and TRBJ1-2; D unclear. The CDR3 length is 15 residues.

This clonotype appeared many times. The CDR3 DNA sequence: TGTGCCAGCAGCTTAGAAGCTAGCGGGCATGGAGATACGCAGTATTTT. Translated, it gives CASSLEASGHGDTQYF. The chain recombines TRBV7-2 with TRBJ2-3, with TRBD2 matching 8 bases. Germline CDR1 is SGHTA and CDR2 is FQGNSA. Trimming removed 1 base from V and 5 bases from J; junction bases left unmatched: 8. This CDR3 spans 16 amino acids.